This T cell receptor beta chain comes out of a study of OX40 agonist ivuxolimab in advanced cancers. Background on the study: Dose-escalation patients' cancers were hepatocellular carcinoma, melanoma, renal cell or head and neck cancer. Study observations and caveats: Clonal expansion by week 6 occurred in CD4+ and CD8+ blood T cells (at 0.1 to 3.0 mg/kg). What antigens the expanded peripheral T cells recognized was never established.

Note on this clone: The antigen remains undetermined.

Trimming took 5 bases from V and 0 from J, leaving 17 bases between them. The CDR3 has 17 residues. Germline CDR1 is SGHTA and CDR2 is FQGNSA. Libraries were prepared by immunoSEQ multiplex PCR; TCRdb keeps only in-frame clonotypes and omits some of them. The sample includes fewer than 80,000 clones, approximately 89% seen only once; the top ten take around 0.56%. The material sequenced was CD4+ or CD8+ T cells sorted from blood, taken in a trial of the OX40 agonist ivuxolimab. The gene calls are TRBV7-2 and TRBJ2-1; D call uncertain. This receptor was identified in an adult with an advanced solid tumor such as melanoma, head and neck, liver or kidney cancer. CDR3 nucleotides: TGTGCCAGCAGCCCGTCCTTGTACGGTAGCTCCTACAATGAGCAGTTCTTC. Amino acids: CASSPSLYGSSYNEQFF.